This T cell receptor beta chain was obtained from a study of cytomegalovirus exposure and HLA in healthy donors listed by TCRdb under 2017. Some background on the complete study: According to an earlier analysis of 587 of the donors, 150 million to 200 million T cells yielded 90 million to 140 million unique TCR beta sequences and around 300 Gb of sequence data. Rather than using new phenotypic data, the later analysis identified candidate immune exposures from TCR beta sequences and from how often those sequences occurred across donors. The study combined high-throughput TCR immunosequencing, statistical association of individual TCRs with disease status, and machine learning to predict cytomegalovirus infection status. Every repertoire in the discovery cohort had been generated on one and the same sequencing platform. Donor age, sex, ethnicity and CMV serostatus were collected together with the repertoire data. The study was designed to test whether signatures of past pathogen exposure could be identified by cataloging public T cell receptors. A separate validation cohort of more than 100 different subjects was used in addition to the roughly 670-subject first cohort. Genome-wide SNP genotypes for about 65% of the 666 donors were used in a later genetic analysis, which treated that subset as a discovery cohort. HLA typing covered class I and class II loci at four-digit resolution. Roughly 5 DR-DQ haplotypes were handled as single units for association and clustering, since linkage in the cohort was strong. In a later analysis, previously published TCR beta repertoires from more than 500 donors were re-analyzed and high-resolution HLA genotyping was added so that TCR occurrence patterns could be studied. Of the 300 to 450 genotyped donors, less than 90% were placed in the genetic ancestry cluster associated with self-reported Caucasian donors. The number of donors typed differed by locus, with roughly 629-640 for A, B, C, DRB1 and DQB1, roughly 520 for DQA1, 600 to 610 for DPA1, and roughly 450 for DPB1. The study used immunosequencing to profile the T cell repertoires of about 670 subjects and linked those repertoires to cytomegalovirus serostatus. An earlier analysis of approximately 580 of the donors used high-throughput TCR beta sequencing to judge whether each TCR beta V gene segment behaved as functional or pseudogenic. An early release covering some 640 HLA-typed donors comprised about 300 gigabases of sequencing data and tens of millions of unique TCR sequences. Among some 400 genotyped donors of the cohort, an average of approximately 220,000 unique TCR beta nucleotide sequences was sequenced per donor, of which 15% to 20% were non-productive.

The germline V gene supplies CDR1 SGHDT and CDR2 YYEEEE. The CDR3 goes from the cysteine to the phenylalanine over 16 residues. Kept here is only the CDR3 DNA, which spans 48 bases and is read in frame from base 1. After removal of 5 bases from V and 6 bases from J, the junction retains 13 bases not matched to a gene. Libraries came from the immunoSEQ multiplex PCR assay. The multiplex PCR relied on a mix of 60 forward primers for TCR Vbeta segments and 13 reverse primers for TCR Jbeta segments. The CDR3 region of rearranged TCR beta genes was amplified from genomic DNA by a multiplex PCR assay. On the Illumina HiSeq System, the amplified TCR beta libraries were sequenced as 87-base-pair reads. The study's processing was this. In a later analysis, about 80 million unique TCR beta chains were counted across the roughly 670 repertoires, and roughly 11 million of these chains were shared by at least two donors. Raw reads were error-corrected and collapsed into unique sequences with a nearest-neighbor algorithm that merged closely related sequences to remove PCR and sequencing errors. V, D and J gene segments were assigned by aligning CDR3 sequences to IMGT reference sequences. For a sequence to be retained, a match of at least six nucleotides to both a V gene segment and a J gene segment was required. A rearrangement counted as productive if the CDR3 had no stop codons and remained in frame with V and J, and every other rearrangement counted as non-productive. CDR3 was defined by IMGT convention, running from the second conserved V-encoded cysteine to the conserved J-encoded phenylalanine. The earlier analysis of 500 to 750 of the donors excluded any sequence lacking an unambiguous match to a single V gene segment. In an earlier analysis of around 600 of the donors, V segments were called functional above 56.7% productive rearrangements and were called segregating when the between-donor standard deviation exceeded 5%. To diagnose cytomegalovirus status from the catalog of TCR beta chain sequences, a statistical classification framework was built. V and J gene assignment, in a later analysis, came from comparing TCR nucleotide sequences with IMGT/GENE-DB human TR gene sequences. In a later analysis, CDR3 sequences and most-parsimonious VDJ recombination scenarios were assigned using the TCRdist pipeline. In a later analysis, every TCR beta chain was defined by the combination of its CDR3 amino acid sequence and its V-gene family, and reads without a unique V-gene family were dropped. A later analysis removed roughly 590 highly shared, low-generation-probability nucleotide sequences to deal with suspected cross-contamination and a sequencing artifact. In a later analysis, a clonal expansion index was calculated for each public chain from normalized within-repertoire ranks of inferred template counts. A later analysis computed generation probabilities with a VDJ recombination model fitted to out-of-frame rearrangements, and checked the results against IGoR. Hypergeometric tests were used in a later analysis to score TCR-TCR, TCR-HLA and TCR-CMV co-occurrence, with a repertoire-size bias correction applied to the TCR pairs. To estimate false discovery rates, a later analysis permuted the HLA or CMV assignments 20 times. In a later analysis, co-occurring TCRs were grouped using DBSCAN, with TCRdist sequence similarity added in when clustering inside HLA-allele-positive subsets. Repertoires with fewer than 30,000 or more than 120,000 public chains, plus five repertoires with anomalous nucleotide sharing, were excluded from co-occurrence clustering. The clones in this table, taken by TCRdb from immuneACCESS, are in-frame only. Not every clone is retained; where verified, under half of the shortfall comes from an unresolved V gene, and the cause of the rest is unknown. V and J calls and clone size are given by that table; D and trimming were obtained from the DNA. Here the sample has around 150,000 clones; around 74% occur a single time. Of the sample, around 1.5% is held by the ten largest clones.

Summary of the overall study and its limitations: The only immune exposure information available for the cohort was CMV serostatus. Most TCR sequences were seen in very few donors, while some public TCRs were found in many individuals. In a later analysis, TCR association rates were found to vary across HLA loci, with the most associated TCRs seen for DRB1 alleles and the fewest for HLA-C alleles. In a later genetic analysis, fewer N-insertions in productive TCRs were reported among donors in an Asian-associated ancestry cluster than the roughly 700-donor mean. The earlier analysis of 587 of the donors excluded approximately 17 rarely observed V segments, including chromosome 9 orphons, because counts were too low. A total of about 180 TCR beta chains were listed by the study as associated with cytomegalovirus. In a later analysis, about 17,000 TCR beta sequences were associated with specific HLA alleles at a false discovery rate of 0.05. The cohort was sequenced for TCR beta chains only, and without alpha or paired-chain data the features that could be detected were limited. In a later analysis, HLA-associated TCR beta chains were found to be more clonally expanded and to have lower generation probabilities than equally common non-associated chains. The classifier was reported to diagnose cytomegalovirus status with high specificity and sensitivity in both the original and validation cohorts. When HLA alleles, especially DR and DQ, strongly co-occurred, TCR associations were difficult to assign to individual alleles. Roughly uniform sequencing depth across donors was assumed in presence/absence analyses, although this assumption may not hold. HLA typing was unavailable for some donors at each locus, so association tests used only the typed subset. A group of highly shared sequence variants was considered likely to be a technical artifact of the sequencing pipeline. A later analysis reported that several top co-occurrence clusters appeared linked to parvovirus B19, influenza, CMV and Epstein-Barr virus. A further reported finding was that TCR beta sequences accurately predicted the HLA-A and HLA-B alleles for most subjects in the first cohort. Three of the identified cytomegalovirus-associated TCR beta chains were confirmed in vitro to be specific for cytomegalovirus antigens. In an earlier analysis of some 550 of the donors, most TCR beta V segments were observed in productive rearrangements about 90% or about 30% of the time, broadly matching IMGT annotations. The authors suggested that the approach could potentially be extended to other disease states and immunological phenotypes. An association between a missense DCLRE1C variant and V-gene and J-gene trimming of TCR beta chains was found in a later genetic analysis and replicated in an independent cohort. Linkage disequilibrium might explain the correlated functional status among segregating V segments, but an unknown experimental factor could not be excluded. The 87-base-pair reads could not distinguish some IMGT-functional V segments, including TRBV6-2 and TRBV6-3, so those segments were excluded. According to a later analysis, most CMV-associated TCR beta chains appeared to be HLA-restricted, and the HLA associations seemed to be driven largely by CMV exposure.

In total, approximately 610 healthy bone marrow donors made up the cohort. At the time of sampling, all cohort members were nominally healthy, though unrecorded immune exposures were likely present. The donor tested CMV seronegative and was one of the 352 seronegative cohort members. A peripheral blood sample was provided by each donor, and peripheral blood mononuclear cells were used for TCR beta sequencing. Genomic DNA was extracted from the blood cell samples with the Qiagen DNeasy Blood Extraction Kit. This clone showed up just a few times. The antigen it recognizes is unknown. Base qualities are not recorded, but no much larger clone differs from it by a single base.

What was sequenced was PBMCs. This sequence was found in a woman aged 25-40 years in good health and CMV-seronegative. The sequence is built from TRBV5-6 and TRBJ1-2; 10 bases in the middle match TRBD1. The DNA reads TGTGCCAGCAGTCGTGTCCCGGGACAGGGGAAGGATGGCTACACCTTC. Protein translation: CASSRVPGQGKDGYTF.